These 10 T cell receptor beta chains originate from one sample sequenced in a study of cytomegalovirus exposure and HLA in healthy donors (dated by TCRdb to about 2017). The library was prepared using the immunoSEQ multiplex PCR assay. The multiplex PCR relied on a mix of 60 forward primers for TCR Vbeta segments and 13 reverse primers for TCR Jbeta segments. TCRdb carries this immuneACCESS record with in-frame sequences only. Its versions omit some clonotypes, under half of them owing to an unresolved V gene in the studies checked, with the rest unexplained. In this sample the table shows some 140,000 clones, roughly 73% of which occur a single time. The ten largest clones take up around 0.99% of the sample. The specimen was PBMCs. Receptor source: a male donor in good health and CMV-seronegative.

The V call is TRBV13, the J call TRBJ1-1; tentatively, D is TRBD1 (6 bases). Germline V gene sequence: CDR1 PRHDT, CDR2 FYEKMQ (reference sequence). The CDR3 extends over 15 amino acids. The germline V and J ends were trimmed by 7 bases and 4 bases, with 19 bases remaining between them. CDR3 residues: CASTASGTTLTEAFF. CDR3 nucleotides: TGTGCCAGCACCGCCAGCGGGACAACCCTCACTGAAGCTTTCTTT.

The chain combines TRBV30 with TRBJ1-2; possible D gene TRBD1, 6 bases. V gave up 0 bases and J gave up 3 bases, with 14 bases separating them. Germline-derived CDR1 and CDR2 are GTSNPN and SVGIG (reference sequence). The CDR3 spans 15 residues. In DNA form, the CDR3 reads TGTGCCTGGAGTGTACAGGTCAGGGGCGACTATGGCTACACCTTC. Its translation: CAWSVQVRGDYGYTF.

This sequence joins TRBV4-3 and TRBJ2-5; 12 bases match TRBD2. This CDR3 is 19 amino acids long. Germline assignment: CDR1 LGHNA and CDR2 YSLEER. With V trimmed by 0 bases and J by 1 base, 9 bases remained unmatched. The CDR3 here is CASSQDVRASGGAQETQYF. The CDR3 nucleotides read TGCGCCAGCAGCCAAGACGTACGAGCTAGCGGGGGGGCCCAAGAGACCCAGTACTTC.

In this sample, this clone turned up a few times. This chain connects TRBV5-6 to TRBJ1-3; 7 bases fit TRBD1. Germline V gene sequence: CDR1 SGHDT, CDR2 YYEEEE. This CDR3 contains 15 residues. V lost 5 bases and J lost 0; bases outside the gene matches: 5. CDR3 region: CASSWAGGSGNTIYF. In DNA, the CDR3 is TGTGCCAGCAGTTGGGCAGGGGGCTCTGGAAACACCATATATTTT.

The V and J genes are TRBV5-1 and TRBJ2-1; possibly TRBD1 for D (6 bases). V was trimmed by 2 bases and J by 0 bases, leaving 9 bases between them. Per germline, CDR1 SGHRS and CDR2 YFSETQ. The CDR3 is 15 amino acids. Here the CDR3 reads CASSLGGLSYNEQFF. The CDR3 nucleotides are TGCGCCAGCAGCTTAGGGGGTCTCTCCTACAATGAGCAGTTCTTC.

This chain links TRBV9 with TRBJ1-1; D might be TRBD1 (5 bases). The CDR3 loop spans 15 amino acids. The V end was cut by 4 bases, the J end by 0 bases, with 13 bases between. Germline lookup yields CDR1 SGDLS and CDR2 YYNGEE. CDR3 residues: CASSPGGGMNTEAFF. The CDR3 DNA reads TGTGCCAGCAGCCCGGGGGGGGGAATGAACACTGAAGCTTTCTTT.

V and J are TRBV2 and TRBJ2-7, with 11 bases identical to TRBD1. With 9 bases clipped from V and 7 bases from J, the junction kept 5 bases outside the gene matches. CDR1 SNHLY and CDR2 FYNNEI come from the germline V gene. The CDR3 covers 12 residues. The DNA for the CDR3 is TGTGCCAGTGGACAGGGGGCGAGGGAGCAGTACTTC. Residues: CASGQGAREQYF.

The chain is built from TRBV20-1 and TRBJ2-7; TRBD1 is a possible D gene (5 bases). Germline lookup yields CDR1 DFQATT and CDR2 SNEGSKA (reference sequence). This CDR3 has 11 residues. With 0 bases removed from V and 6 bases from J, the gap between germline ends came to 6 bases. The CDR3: CSARDQGEQYF. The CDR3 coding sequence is TGCAGTGCTAGAGATCAGGGCGAGCAGTACTTC.

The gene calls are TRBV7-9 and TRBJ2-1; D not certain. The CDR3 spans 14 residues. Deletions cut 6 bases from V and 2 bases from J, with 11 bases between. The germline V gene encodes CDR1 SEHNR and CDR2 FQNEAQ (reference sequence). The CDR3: CASSSTTTYNEQFF. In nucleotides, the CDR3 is TGTGCCAGCAGTTCAACTACGACCTACAATGAGCAGTTCTTC. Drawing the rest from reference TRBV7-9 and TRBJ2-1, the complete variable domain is DTGVSQNPRHKITKRGQNVTFRCDPISEHNRLYWYRQTLGQGPEFLTYFQNEAQLEKSRLLSDRFSAERPKGSFSTLEIQRTEQGDSAMYLCASSSTTTYNEQFFGPGTRLTVL.

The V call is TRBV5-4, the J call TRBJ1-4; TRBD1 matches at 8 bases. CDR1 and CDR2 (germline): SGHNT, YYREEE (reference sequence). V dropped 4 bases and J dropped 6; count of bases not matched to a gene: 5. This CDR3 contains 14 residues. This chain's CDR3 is CASSLGTGYEKLFF. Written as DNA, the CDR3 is TGTGCCAGCAGCCTAGGGACAGGATATGAAAAACTGTTTTTT.